The 5 T cell receptor beta chains below all came from one sample that was sequenced in a study of CD8+CD57+ T cells in acquired aplastic anemia. Patients chosen for sequencing had CD8+CD57+ cells that had expanded, as shown by flow cytometry. Genomic DNA served as template for TCR beta VDJ and CDR3 profiling. One entry per CDR3 protein results from TCRdb running MiXCR on the reads. The sample holds 450,000 to 600,000 distinct CDR3 sequences, roughly 34% seen once. The sequenced material came from sorted CD4+, CD8+, or CD8+CD57+ T cells (not recorded which) from PBMCs. The receptors stem from a human donor with aplastic anemia.

The V gene is TRBV19, the J gene TRBJ1-5; TRBD1 might be the D (5 bases). The V end lost 6 bases, the J end lost 13 bases, and 7 bases lay between the germline ends. This CDR3 is built from 9 residues. Germline V lookup: CDR1 LNHDA, CDR2 SQIVND (reference sequence). The CDR3 DNA follows: TGTGCCAGTAGCCAGGGACAGCATTTT. This codes for CASSQGQHF.

The gene calls are TRBV19 and TRBJ1-5; weak D call: TRBD1 (6 bases). The CDR3 contains 15 residues. Germline loops: CDR1 LNHDA, CDR2 SQIVND (reference sequence). V lost 9 bases to trimming and J lost 4 bases, with 19 bases between them. CDR3 coding DNA: TGTGCCAGCTCACCACCGGGGGGGCAGAATCAGCCCCAGCATTTT. This encodes CASSPPGGQNQPQHF.

The chain uses TRBV12-3 or TRBV12-4 and TRBJ1-1; no clear D. The CDR3 covers 13 residues. V gave up 8 bases and J gave up 3 bases, with 13 bases separating them. CDR3: CASGRQEYTEAFF. The DNA of the CDR3 is TGTGCCAGCGGGAGGCAGGAGTACACTGAAGCTTTCTTT.

This clonotype was found a few times. This chain links TRBV11-2 with TRBJ1-4, with TRBD1 identical over 9 bases. This CDR3 comprises 17 residues. CDR1 and CDR2 from the germline V gene are SGHAT and FQNNGV. V shed 3 bases and J 0 bases; nucleotides not matched to a gene: 5. The CDR3 region has the DNA TGTGCCAGCAGCTTGGACAGGGGCACTGCAACTAATGAAAAACTGTTTTTT. Translation: CASSLDRGTATNEKLFF.

This clonotype was counted between two and nine times. The J gene is TRBJ2-2, the V gene TRBV20-1; D possibly corresponds to TRBD1 (6 bases). V lost 2 bases and J lost 3, with 10 bases in between. In germline, CDR1 is DFQATT, CDR2 SNEGSKA (reference sequence). This CDR3 has 14 amino acids. CDR3 in DNA: TGCAGTGCTAGAAGGGGACAACACACCGGGGAGCTGTTTTTT. This encodes CSARRGQHTGELFF.